What follows is one T cell receptor (beta chain) and its context. Antigen unknown. These data originate in a study of CXCR3-negative and CXCR3-positive naive CD8 T cells. Study-wide findings and caveats: Naive cells that were CXCR3-positive had more hydrophobic TRB CDR3s (compared with CXCR3-negative naive cells).

Germline V lookup: CDR1 LNHNV, CDR2 YYDKDF (reference sequence). The CDR3 sequence is 17 residues long. It was by 5' RACE with UMI labels that the TRB cDNA libraries were prepared. From its re-call of the 5' RACE reads, TCRdb lists each CDR3 protein once, without DNA. The specimen's table records over 95,000 distinct CDR3 sequences. Sequences were obtained from naive CXCR3+ CD8+ T cells from blood. Subset described: CD45RO-CCR7+CD27+CD95- naive CD8+ T cells expressing CXCR3 (TNR3+). This sequence originates from a human donor in good health. Some clones in this sample may be carry-over from other donors' samples. The chain employs TRBV15 and TRBJ2-2; lacking DNA, the TRBD1 call made by TCRdb goes unchecked. This chain's CDR3 is CATSRDGGQGYTGELFF.